The sequence of this T cell receptor beta chain was determined in a study of siplizumab effects on memory and regulatory T cells. Assay: immunoSEQ multiplex PCR; the TCRdb copy retains only in-frame clones and omits some. The sample consists of tens of thousands of clones, about 89% of them appearing once. Material for sequencing was CD8+ T cells sorted from blood. This sequence originates from a human donor in good health.

The chain's CDR3 is CAISQNTGELFF. CDR3 DNA sequence: TGTGCCATCAGTCAGAACACCGGGGAGCTGTTTTTT. V gene TRBV10-3 combines with J gene TRBJ2-2; no definite D call. V was clipped by 5 bases and J by 1 base, with 2 bases between them. Germline assignment: CDR1 ENHRY and CDR2 SYGVKD. The CDR3 length is 12 residues.